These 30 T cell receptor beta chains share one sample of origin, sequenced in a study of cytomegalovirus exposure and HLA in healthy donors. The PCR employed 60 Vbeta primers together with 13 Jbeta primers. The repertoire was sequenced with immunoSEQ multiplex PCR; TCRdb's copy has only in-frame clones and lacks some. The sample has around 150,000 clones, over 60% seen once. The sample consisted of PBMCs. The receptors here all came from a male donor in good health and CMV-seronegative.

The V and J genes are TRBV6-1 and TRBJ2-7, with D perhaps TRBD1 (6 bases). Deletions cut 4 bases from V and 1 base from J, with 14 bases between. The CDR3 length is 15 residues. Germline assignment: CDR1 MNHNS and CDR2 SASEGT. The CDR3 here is CASSGLRDISYEQYF. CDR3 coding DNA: TGTGCCAGCAGTGGCTTACGGGACATATCCTACGAGCAGTACTTC.

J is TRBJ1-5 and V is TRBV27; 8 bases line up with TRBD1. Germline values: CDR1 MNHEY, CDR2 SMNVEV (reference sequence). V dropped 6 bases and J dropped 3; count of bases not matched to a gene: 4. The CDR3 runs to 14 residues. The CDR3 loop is CASRRTGYNQPQHF. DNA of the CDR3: TGTGCCAGCAGACGGACAGGGTACAATCAGCCCCAGCATTTT.

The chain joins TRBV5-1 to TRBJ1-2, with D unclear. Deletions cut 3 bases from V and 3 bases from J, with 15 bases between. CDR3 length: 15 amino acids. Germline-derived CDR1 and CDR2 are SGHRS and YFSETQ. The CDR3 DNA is TGCGCCAGCAGCTCCGCCGGGAGGGAAGACTATGGCTACACCTTC. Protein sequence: CASSSAGREDYGYTF.

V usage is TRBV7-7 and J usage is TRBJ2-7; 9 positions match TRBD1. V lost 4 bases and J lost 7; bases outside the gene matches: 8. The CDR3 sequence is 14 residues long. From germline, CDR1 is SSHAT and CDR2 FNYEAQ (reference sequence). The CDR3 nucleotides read TGTGCCAGCAGCTCGCAACAGGGGGCTGGTGAGCAGTACTTC. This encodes CASSSQQGAGEQYF.

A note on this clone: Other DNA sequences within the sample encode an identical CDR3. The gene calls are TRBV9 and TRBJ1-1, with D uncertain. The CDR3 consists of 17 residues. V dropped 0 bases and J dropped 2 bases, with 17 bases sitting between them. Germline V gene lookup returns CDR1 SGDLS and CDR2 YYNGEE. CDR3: CASSVGWSGIFNTEAFF. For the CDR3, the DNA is TGTGCCAGCAGCGTAGGGTGGAGCGGGATCTTTAACACTGAAGCTTTCTTT.

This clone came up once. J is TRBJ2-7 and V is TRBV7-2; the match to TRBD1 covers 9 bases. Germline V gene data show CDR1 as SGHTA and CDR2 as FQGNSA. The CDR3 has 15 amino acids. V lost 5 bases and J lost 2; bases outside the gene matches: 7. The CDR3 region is CASSPGQGLTYEQYF. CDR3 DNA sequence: TGTGCCAGCAGCCCCGGACAGGGGTTAACCTACGAGCAGTACTTC.

In nucleotides, the CDR3 is TGCGCCAGCAGCCAGTTTTCGGACAGGGCCACTGAAGCTTTCTTT. Translated, it gives CASSQFSDRATEAFF. The chain joins TRBV4-3 to TRBJ1-1; 8 nucleotides agree with TRBD1. Per germline, CDR1 LGHNA and CDR2 YSLEER. The V gene end was trimmed by 3 bases and the J gene end by 4 bases; junction bases not matched to a gene: 7. The CDR3 runs to 15 residues.

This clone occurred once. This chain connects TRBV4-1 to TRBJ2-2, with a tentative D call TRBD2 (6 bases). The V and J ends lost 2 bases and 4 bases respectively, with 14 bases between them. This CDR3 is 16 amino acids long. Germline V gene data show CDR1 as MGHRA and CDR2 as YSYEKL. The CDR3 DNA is TGCGCCAGCAGCCAAACTTCCGGGAGAATCACCGGGGAGCTGTTTTTT. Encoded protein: CASSQTSGRITGELFF.

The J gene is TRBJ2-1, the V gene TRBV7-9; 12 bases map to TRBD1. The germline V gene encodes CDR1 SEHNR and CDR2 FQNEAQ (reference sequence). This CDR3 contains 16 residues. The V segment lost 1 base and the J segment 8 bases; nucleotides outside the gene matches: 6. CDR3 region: CASSLDGDRGRDEQFF. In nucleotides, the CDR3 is TGTGCCAGCAGCTTAGACGGGGACAGGGGGCGCGATGAGCAGTTCTTC.

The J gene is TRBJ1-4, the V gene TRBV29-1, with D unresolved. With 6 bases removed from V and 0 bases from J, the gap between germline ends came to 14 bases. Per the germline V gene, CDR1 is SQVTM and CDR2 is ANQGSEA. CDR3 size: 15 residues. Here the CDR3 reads CSVRRGTATNEKLFF. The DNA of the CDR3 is TGCAGCGTGCGGCGGGGAACTGCAACTAATGAAAAACTGTTTTTT.

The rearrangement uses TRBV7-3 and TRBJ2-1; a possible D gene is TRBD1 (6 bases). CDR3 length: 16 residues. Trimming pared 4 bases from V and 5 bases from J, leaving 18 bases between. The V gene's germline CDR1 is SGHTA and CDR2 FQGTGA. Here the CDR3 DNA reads TGTGCCAGCAGCTCCGGTGGACAGCCTGGAGACAATGAGCAGTTCTTC. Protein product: CASSSGGQPGDNEQFF.

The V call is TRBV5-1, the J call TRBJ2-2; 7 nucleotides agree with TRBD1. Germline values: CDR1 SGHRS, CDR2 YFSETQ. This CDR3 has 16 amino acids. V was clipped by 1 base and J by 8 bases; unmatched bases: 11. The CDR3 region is CASSLTLRQGAGELFF. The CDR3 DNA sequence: TGCGCCAGCAGCTTGACCTTACGACAGGGCGCTGGGGAGCTGTTTTTT.

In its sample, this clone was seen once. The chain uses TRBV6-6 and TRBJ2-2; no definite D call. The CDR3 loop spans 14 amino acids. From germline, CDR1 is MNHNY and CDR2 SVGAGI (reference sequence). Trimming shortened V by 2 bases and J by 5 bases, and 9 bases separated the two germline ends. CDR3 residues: CASSYALGTGELFF. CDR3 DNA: TGTGCCAGCAGTTACGCGCTCGGGACCGGGGAGCTGTTTTTT.

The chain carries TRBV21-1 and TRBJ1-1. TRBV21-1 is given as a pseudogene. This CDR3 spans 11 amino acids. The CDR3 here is CARRDGGDAFF. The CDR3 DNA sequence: TGTGCCAGGAGGGACGGAGGGGACGCTTTCTTT.

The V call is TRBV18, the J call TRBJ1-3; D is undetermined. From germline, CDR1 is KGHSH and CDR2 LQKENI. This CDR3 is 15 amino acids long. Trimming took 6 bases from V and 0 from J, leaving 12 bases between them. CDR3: CASSPITGSGNTIYF. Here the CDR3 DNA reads TGTGCCAGCTCCCCCATAACCGGCTCTGGAAACACCATATATTTT. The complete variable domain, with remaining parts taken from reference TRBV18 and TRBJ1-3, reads NAGVMQNPRHLVRRRGQEARLRCSPMKGHSHVYWYRQLPEEGLKFMVYLQKENIIDESGMPKERFSAEFPKEGPSILRIQQVVRGDSAAYFCASSPITGSGNTIYFGEGSWLTVV.

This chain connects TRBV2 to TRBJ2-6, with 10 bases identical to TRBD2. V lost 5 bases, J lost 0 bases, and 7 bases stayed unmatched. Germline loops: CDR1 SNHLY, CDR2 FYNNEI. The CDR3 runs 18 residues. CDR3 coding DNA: TGTGCCAGCAGTAAGCGGGGGGGCGCGATCTCTGGGGCCAACGTCCTGACTTTC. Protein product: CASSKRGGAISGANVLTF.

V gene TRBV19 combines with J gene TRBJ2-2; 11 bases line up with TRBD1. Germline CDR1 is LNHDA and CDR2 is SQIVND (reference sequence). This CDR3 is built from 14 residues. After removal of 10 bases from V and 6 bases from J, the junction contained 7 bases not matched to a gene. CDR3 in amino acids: CATKGQGAAGELFF. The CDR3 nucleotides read TGTGCCACCAAAGGACAGGGGGCGGCCGGGGAGCTGTTTTTT.

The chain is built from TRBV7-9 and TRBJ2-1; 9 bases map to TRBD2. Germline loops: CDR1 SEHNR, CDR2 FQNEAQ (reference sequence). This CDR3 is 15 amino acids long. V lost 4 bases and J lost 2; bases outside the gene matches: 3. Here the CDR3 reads CASSSLAGAYNEQFF. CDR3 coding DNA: TGTGCCAGCAGCTCCTTAGCGGGGGCCTACAATGAGCAGTTCTTC.

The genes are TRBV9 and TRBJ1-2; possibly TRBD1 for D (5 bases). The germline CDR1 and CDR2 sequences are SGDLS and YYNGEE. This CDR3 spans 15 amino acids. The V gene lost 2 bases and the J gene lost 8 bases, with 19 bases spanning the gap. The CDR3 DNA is TGTGCCAGCAGCGTCGGGGGAGGGCTAGGTTGGGGCTACACCTTC. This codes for CASSVGGGLGWGYTF.

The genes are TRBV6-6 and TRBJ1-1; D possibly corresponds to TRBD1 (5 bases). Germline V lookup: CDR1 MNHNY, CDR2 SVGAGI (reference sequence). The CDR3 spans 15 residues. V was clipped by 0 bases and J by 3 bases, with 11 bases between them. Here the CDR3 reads CASSYSGAFYTEAFF. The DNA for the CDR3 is TGTGCCAGCAGTTACTCTGGGGCCTTTTACACTGAAGCTTTCTTT.

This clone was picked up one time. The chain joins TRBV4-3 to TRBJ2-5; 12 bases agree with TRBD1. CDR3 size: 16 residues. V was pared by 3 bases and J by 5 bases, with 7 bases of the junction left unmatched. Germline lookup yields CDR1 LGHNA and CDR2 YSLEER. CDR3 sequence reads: CASSQGQGASGETQYF. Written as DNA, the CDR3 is TGCGCCAGCAGCCAGGGACAGGGGGCTTCGGGGGAGACCCAGTACTTC.

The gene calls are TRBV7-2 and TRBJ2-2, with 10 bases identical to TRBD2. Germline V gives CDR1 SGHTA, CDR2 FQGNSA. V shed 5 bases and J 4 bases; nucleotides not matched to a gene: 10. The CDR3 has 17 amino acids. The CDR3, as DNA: TGTGCCAGCAGCACTCCTAGCGGGAGTCGTGGCACCGGGGAGCTGTTTTTT. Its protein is CASSTPSGSRGTGELFF.

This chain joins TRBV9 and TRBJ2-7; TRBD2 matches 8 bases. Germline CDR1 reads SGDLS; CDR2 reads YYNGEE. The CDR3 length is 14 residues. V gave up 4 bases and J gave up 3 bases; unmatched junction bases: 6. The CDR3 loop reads CASSYGGEDYEQYF. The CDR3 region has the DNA TGTGCCAGCAGCTACGGGGGGGAAGACTACGAGCAGTACTTC.

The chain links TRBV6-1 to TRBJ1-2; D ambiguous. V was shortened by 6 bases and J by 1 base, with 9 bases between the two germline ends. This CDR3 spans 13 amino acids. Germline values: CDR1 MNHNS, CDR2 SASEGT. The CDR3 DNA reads TGTGCCAGCAGAGATTACGGTAACTATGGCTACACCTTC. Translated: CASRDYGNYGYTF.

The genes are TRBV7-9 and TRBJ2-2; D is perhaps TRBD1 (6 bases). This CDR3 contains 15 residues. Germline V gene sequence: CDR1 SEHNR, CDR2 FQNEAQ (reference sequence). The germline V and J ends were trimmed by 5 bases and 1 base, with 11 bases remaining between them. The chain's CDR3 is CASSPPGVNTGELFF. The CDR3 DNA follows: TGTGCCAGCAGCCCGCCAGGGGTGAACACCGGGGAGCTGTTTTTT.

In nucleotides, the CDR3 is TGTGCCAGCAGTTTTGGGACTAGCGCCTCCTACGAGCAGTACTTC. The encoded protein is CASSFGTSASYEQYF. The V and J genes are TRBV28 and TRBJ2-7; 10 bases align to TRBD2. The CDR3 totals 15 residues. V was clipped by 3 bases and J by 0 bases; unmatched bases: 2. The germline gives CDR1 MDHEN, CDR2 SYDVKM.

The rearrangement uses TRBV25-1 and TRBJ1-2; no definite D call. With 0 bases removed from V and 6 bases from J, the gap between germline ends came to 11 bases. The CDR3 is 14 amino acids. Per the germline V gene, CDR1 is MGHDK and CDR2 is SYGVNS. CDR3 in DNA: TGTGCCAGCAGTGAATATAATTTTGTCGATGGCTACACCTTC. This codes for CASSEYNFVDGYTF.

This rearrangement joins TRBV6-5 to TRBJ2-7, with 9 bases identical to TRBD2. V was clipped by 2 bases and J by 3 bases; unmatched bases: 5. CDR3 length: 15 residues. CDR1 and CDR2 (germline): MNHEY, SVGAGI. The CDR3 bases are TGTGCCAGCAGTTACAAGGCTAGCGGGATCTACGAGCAGTACTTC. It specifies CASSYKASGIYEQYF.

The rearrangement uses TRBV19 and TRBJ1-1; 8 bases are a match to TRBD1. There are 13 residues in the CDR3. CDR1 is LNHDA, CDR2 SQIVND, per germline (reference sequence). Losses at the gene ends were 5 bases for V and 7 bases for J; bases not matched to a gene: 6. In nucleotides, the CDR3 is TGTGCCAGTAGTCCACAGGGGGGCCTTGAAGCTTTCTTT. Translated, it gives CASSPQGGLEAFF.

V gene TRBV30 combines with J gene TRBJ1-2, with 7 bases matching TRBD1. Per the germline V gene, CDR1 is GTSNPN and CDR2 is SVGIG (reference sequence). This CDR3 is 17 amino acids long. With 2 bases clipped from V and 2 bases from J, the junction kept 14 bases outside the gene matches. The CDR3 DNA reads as TGTGCCTGGAGTCGTGGGCCGGGACAGCGTGAAAACTATGGCTACACCTTC. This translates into CAWSRGPGQRENYGYTF.